The next 7 T cell receptor beta chains were all read from a single sample in a study of PD-L1 blockade in urothelial cancer. Time point in this sample: pretreatment peripheral blood. Only in-frame clones appear in the TCRdb table, and some are missing; sequencing was by immunoSEQ multiplex PCR. The data hold 40,000 to 55,000 clones, with approximately 90% observed a single time. The input for sequencing was PBMCs, taken around atezolizumab (anti-PD-L1) treatment. The receptors derive from a donor aged 40 or over with urothelial cancer.

This chain connects TRBV5-6 to TRBJ2-5; 9 bases line up with TRBD2. Trimming at V came to 1 base and at J to 2 bases, leaving 6 bases not matched to a gene. There are 16 residues in the CDR3. Germline lookup yields CDR1 SGHDT and CDR2 YYEEEE. CDR3 sequence reads: CASSLLGLAGQETQYF. The CDR3 DNA follows: TGTGCCAGCAGCTTGTTGGGGCTAGCGGGACAAGAGACCCAGTACTTC. Complete variable domain (other parts from reference TRBV5-6 and TRBJ2-5): DAGVTQSPTHLIKTRGQQVTLRCSPKSGHDTVSWYQQALGQGPQFIFQYYEEEERQRGNFPDRFSGHQFPNYSSELNVNALLLGDSALYLCASSLLGLAGQETQYFGPGTRLLVL.

Turning to this clone: Compared with germline, one end of the junction differs, possibly owing to a read error. The chain combines TRBV7-8 with TRBJ2-7, with 10 bases lining up with TRBD2. CDR1 and CDR2 from the germline V gene are SGHVS and FQNEAQ. The CDR3 has 19 amino acids. The CDR3 reads CASSPEASGSSRFTYEQYF. The CDR3 DNA follows: TGTGCCAGCAGCCCGGAGGCTAGCGGGAGTTCCCGATTCACCTATGAGCAGTACTTC.

The chain joins TRBV19 to TRBJ2-1, with a weak D call TRBD2 (5 bases). CDR1 LNHDA and CDR2 SQIVND come from the germline V gene (reference sequence). The length of the CDR3 is 15 residues. Trimming cost V 2 bases and J 8 bases, with 16 bases left between them. The CDR3, as DNA: TGTGCCAGTAGTATACCCCCTCCCGGGGTCTATGAGCAGTTCTTC. Residues: CASSIPPPGVYEQFF.

This clone was seen a handful of times. The chain recombines TRBV11-3 with TRBJ1-1, with 7 bases identical to TRBD1. V dropped 4 bases and J dropped 3; count of bases not matched to a gene: 2. CDR3 size: 13 residues. Germline CDR1 SGHNT, CDR2 YENEEA. In nucleotides, the CDR3 is TGTGCCAGCAGCTCCCAGGGGGACACTGAAGCTTTCTTT. Translation gives CASSSQGDTEAFF.

V usage is TRBV2 and J usage is TRBJ1-1, with D possibly matching TRBD1 (6 bases). The CDR3 extends over 13 amino acids. Germline loops: CDR1 SNHLY, CDR2 FYNNEI. Trimming left V 10 bases short and J 1 base short, with 13 bases between. The CDR3 nucleotides are TGTGCCACTCCGGGGGGCCCGAACACTGAAGCTTTCTTT. It codes for CATPGGPNTEAFF.

The gene calls are TRBV4-1 and TRBJ2-1; 7 bases are a match to TRBD2. The germline CDR1 and CDR2 sequences are MGHRA and YSYEKL. Unmatched junction bases numbered 18, after V lost 0 bases and J lost 7 bases. The CDR3 covers 19 residues. CDR3 sequence reads: CASSQDSSGMVVVRNEQFF. As DNA, the CDR3 is TGCGCCAGCAGCCAAGATTCCAGCGGGATGGTAGTCGTAAGGAATGAGCAGTTCTTC.

This chain links TRBV11-1 with TRBJ1-1, with 10 bases lining up with TRBD1. V lost 4 bases to trimming and J lost 6 bases; unmatched junction nucleotides: 8. The CDR3 runs to 15 residues. The germline V gene has CDR1 SGHAT and CDR2 FQDESV (reference sequence). The CDR3 here is CASSSRDRGSPEAFF. The DNA for the CDR3 is TGTGCCAGCAGCTCCCGGGACAGGGGCTCCCCTGAAGCTTTCTTT.